The 14 T cell receptor beta chains in this list originate from one sample, sequenced in a study of monozygotic twins with cystic fibrosis. Generated by immunoSEQ multiplex PCR, the TCRdb table keeps only in-frame clones and is missing some. The sample includes around 30,000 clones, 70% to 90% of them seen just once. Sequencing input: blood. All receptors come from a girl aged 2 to 9 with cystic fibrosis.

The chain carries TRBV30 and TRBJ1-4, with D hard to call. V dropped 2 bases and J dropped 5 bases, with 12 bases sitting between them. Germline loops: CDR1 GTSNPN, CDR2 SVGIG (reference sequence). This CDR3 spans 14 amino acids. The CDR3 sequence: CAWSLRAGNEKLFF. The CDR3 coding sequence is TGTGCCTGGAGTCTTCGGGCGGGGAATGAAAAACTGTTTTTT.

This clone was recorded once. The chain is built from TRBV6-1 and TRBJ2-7; 7 bases fit TRBD2. Germline trimming cut 6 bases from V and 5 bases from J; bases unmatched to any gene: 7. CDR1 and CDR2 from the germline V gene are MNHNS and SASEGT. The length of the CDR3 is 13 residues. CDR3 DNA: TGTGCCAGCAGCAGGACTAGGGAGCACGAGCAGTACTTC. It yields the protein CASSRTREHEQYF.

In its sample, this clone was seen a few times. The chain couples TRBV6-1 to TRBJ1-4, with D uncertain. V shed 6 bases and J shed 5 bases, with 13 bases lying between them. Germline CDR1 is MNHNS and CDR2 is SASEGT. The CDR3 totals 14 residues. The CDR3 nucleotides read TGTGCCAGCAGGGAGGATAGAGGGAATGAAAAACTGTTTTTT. Translation gives CASREDRGNEKLFF.

This clone was counted a single time. The rearrangement links TRBV6-5 to TRBJ1-2; TRBD1 matches at 7 bases. The CDR3 runs 15 residues. The junction had 5 bases not matched to a gene; V was cut back by 0 bases and J by 4 bases. Germline V gene lookup returns CDR1 MNHEY and CDR2 SVGAGI. The CDR3 nucleotides are TGTGCCAGCAGTTACTCACAGGGGCCCTTCTATGGCTACACCTTC. Translation gives CASSYSQGPFYGYTF.

The V and J genes are TRBV10-1 and TRBJ2-7; 8 bases are shared with TRBD1. The CDR3 is made up of 15 amino acids. Germline V gene data show CDR1 as WNHNN and CDR2 as SYGVQD (reference sequence). Trimming took 8 bases from V and 3 from J; bases not matched to a gene: 12. The CDR3 DNA sequence: TGCGCCAGCCTCACGATTCGGACAGGGATCTACGAGCAGTACTTC. Translated: CASLTIRTGIYEQYF.

V gene TRBV18 combines with J gene TRBJ2-5; D is possibly TRBD2 (6 bases). The CDR3 is 14 amino acids. Germline CDR1 and CDR2: KGHSH and LQKENI. The V end lost 3 bases, the J end lost 0 bases, and 8 bases lay between the germline ends. The CDR3 loop is CASSPLANQETQYF. The CDR3 region has the DNA TGTGCCAGCTCACCCCTAGCGAACCAAGAGACCCAGTACTTC.

The chain employs TRBV6-5 and TRBJ2-7, with 10 bases identical to TRBD2. The CDR3 is made up of 15 amino acids. V was clipped by 4 bases and J by 0 bases; unmatched bases: 3. The V gene's germline CDR1 is MNHEY and CDR2 SVGAGI. CDR3 in DNA: TGTGCCAGCAGTTTCAGACTAGCGGGCTCCTACGAGCAGTACTTC. This sequence encodes CASSFRLAGSYEQYF.

The rearrangement joins TRBV15 to TRBJ1-1, with D hard to call. V lost 3 bases, J lost 10 bases, and 18 bases lay in between. Germline V gene data show CDR1 as LNHNV and CDR2 as YYDKDF (reference sequence). This CDR3 is 14 amino acids long. The DNA of the CDR3 is TGTGCCACCAGCAGGCGACTACACGGTGAAGTAGCTTTCTTT. Residues: CATSRRLHGEVAFF.

This rearrangement joins TRBV30 to TRBJ2-7, with TRBD1 identical over 7 bases. The junction had 8 bases not matched to a gene; V was cut back by 0 bases and J by 3 bases. The germline V gene has CDR1 GTSNPN and CDR2 SVGIG (reference sequence). There are 15 residues in the CDR3. As DNA, the CDR3 is TGTGCCTGGAGTGTACAGCCAGGGGGAAGCTACGAGCAGTACTTC. Translating gives CAWSVQPGGSYEQYF.

The chain combines TRBV13 with TRBJ2-3; D is possibly TRBD1 (5 bases). The germline CDR1 and CDR2 sequences are PRHDT and FYEKMQ (reference sequence). This CDR3 has 14 residues. V dropped 6 bases and J dropped 2 bases, with 12 bases sitting between them. The CDR3 sequence is CASSGSGSTDTQYF. The CDR3 DNA reads TGTGCCAGCAGTGGGTCAGGGTCCACAGATACGCAGTATTTT.

The V gene is TRBV9, the J gene TRBJ2-1; 10 bases agree with TRBD1. Germline CDR1 reads SGDLS; CDR2 reads YYNGEE. V shed 3 bases and J 0 bases; nucleotides not matched to a gene: 3. This CDR3 region has 16 residues. CDR3 nucleotide sequence: TGTGCCAGCAGCGGGGGACAGGGGTCCTCCTACAATGAGCAGTTCTTC. Translating gives CASSGGQGSSYNEQFF.

DNA of the CDR3: TGTGCCAGTAGTTTTGGGACAGGTTCCTACGAGCAGTACTTC. Translation: CASSFGTGSYEQYF. This chain links TRBV19 with TRBJ2-7, with 8 bases aligning to TRBD1. The CDR3 extends over 14 amino acids. The junction had 4 bases not matched to a gene; V was cut back by 5 bases and J by 1 base. Germline V lookup: CDR1 LNHDA, CDR2 SQIVND (reference sequence).

This chain joins TRBV6-1 and TRBJ1-2; D perhaps matches TRBD1 (5 bases). The CDR3 spans 13 residues. Germline V gene sequence: CDR1 MNHNS, CDR2 SASEGT. V was shortened by 2 bases and J by 7 bases, with 11 bases between the two germline ends. The CDR3, as DNA: TGTGCCAGCAGTGAATGGCAGGGCGCTGGCTACACCTTC. Protein product: CASSEWQGAGYTF.

The J gene is TRBJ2-1, the V gene TRBV7-2; 9 nucleotides match TRBD1. The CDR3 is 12 amino acids. With 1 base clipped from V and 15 bases from J, the junction kept 4 bases outside the gene matches. Germline V gives CDR1 SGHTA, CDR2 FQGNSA. CDR3 coding DNA: TGTGCCAGCAGCTTAGTTAGGACAGGGGCGTTCTTC. Its translation is CASSLVRTGAFF.